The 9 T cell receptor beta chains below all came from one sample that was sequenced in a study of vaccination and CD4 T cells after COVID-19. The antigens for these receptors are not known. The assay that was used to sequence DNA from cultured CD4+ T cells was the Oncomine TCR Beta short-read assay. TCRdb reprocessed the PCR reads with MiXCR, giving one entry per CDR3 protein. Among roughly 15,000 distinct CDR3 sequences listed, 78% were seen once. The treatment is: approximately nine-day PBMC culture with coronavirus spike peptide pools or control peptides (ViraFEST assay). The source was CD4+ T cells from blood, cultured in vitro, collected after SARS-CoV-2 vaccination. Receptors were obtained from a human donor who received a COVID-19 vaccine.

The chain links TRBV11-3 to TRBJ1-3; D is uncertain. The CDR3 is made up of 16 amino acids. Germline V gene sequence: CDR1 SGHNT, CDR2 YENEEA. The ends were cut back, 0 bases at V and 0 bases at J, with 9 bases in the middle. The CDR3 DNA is TGTGCCAGCAGCTTAGATCAGGCAGCCTCTGGAAACACCATATATTTT. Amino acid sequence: CASSLDQAASGNTIYF.

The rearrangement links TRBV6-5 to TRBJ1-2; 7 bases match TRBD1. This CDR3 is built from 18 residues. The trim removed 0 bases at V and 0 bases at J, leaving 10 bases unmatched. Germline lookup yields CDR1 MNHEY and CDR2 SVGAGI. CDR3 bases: TGTGCCAGCAGTTACTCTGACGGGACAGACCGAACTAACTATGGCTACACCTTC. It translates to CASSYSDGTDRTNYGYTF.

The CDR3 DNA reads as TGTGCCAGCAGTTCAACCCTACGGAACACTGAAGCTTTCTTT. Translated: CASSSTLRNTEAFF. This chain connects TRBV25-1 to TRBJ1-1; D gene unclear. The CDR3 is 14 amino acids. CDR1 is MGHDK, CDR2 SYGVNS, per germline. Trimming left V 5 bases short and J 1 base short, with 11 bases between. Combining the CDR3 with reference TRBV25-1 and TRBJ1-1 gives the whole variable domain EADIYQTPRYLVIGTGKKITLECSQTMGHDKMYWYQQDPGMELHLIHYSYGVNSTEKGDLSSESTVSRIRTEHFPLTLESARPSHTSQYLCASSSTLRNTEAFFGQGTRLTVV.

CDR3 in DNA: TGCAGTGCTCGGTTAGATACGCAGTATTTT. Protein product: CSARLDTQYF. This chain connects TRBV20-1 to TRBJ2-3; D call uncertain. The CDR3 has 10 amino acids. In germline, CDR1 is DFQATT, CDR2 SNEGSKA (reference sequence). V was cut by 5 bases and J by 5 bases, with 5 bases left in between.

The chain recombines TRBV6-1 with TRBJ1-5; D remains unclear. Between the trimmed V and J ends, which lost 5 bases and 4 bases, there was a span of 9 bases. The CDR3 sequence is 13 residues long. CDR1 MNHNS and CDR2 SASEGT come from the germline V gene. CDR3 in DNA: TGTGCCAGCAGTACGGACGGGAATCAGCCCCAGCATTTT. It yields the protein CASSTDGNQPQHF.

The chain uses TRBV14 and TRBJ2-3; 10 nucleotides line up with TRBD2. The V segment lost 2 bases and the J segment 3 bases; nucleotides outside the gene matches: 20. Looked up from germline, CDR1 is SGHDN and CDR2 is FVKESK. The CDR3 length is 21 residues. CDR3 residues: CASSQLAPLAGAYQRTDTQYF. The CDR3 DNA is TGTGCCAGCAGCCAACTAGCTCCCCTAGCGGGGGCCTATCAGCGTACAGATACGCAGTATTTT.

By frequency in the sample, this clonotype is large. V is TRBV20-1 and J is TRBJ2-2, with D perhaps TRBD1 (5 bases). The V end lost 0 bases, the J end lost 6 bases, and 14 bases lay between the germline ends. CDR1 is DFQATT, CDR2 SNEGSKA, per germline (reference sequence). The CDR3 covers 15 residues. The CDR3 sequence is CSARDGRVDAGELFF. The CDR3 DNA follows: TGCAGTGCTAGAGATGGCAGGGTGGATGCCGGGGAGCTGTTTTTT.

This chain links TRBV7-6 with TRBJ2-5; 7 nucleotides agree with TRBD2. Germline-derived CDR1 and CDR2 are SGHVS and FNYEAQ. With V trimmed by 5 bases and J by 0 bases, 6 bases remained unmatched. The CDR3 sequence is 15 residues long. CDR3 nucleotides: TGTGCCAGCAGCCCCGGACTAGAGTACCAAGAGACCCAGTACTTC. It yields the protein CASSPGLEYQETQYF.

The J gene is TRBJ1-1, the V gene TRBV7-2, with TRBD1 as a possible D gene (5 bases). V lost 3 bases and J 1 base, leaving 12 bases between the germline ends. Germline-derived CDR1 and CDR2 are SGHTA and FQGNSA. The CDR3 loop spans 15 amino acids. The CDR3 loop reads CASSLRWGPNTEAFF. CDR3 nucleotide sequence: TGTGCCAGCAGCTTGCGGTGGGGCCCGAACACTGAAGCTTTCTTT.